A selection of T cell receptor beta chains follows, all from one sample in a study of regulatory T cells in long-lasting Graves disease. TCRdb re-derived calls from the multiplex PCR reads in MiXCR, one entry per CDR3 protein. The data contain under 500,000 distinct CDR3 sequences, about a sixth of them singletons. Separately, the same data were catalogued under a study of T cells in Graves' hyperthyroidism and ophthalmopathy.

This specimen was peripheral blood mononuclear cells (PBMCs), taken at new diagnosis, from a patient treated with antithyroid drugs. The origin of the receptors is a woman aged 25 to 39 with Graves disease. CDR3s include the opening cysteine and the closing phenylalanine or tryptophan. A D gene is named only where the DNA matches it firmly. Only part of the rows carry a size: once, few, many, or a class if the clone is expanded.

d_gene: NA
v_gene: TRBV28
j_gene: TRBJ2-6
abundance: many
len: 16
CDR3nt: TGTGCCAGCATCCCGGGACTTCGCTCTGGGGCCAACGTCCTGACTTTC
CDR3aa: CASIPGLRSGANVLTF

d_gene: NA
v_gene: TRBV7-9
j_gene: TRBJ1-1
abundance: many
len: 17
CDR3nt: TGTGCCAGCAGCCACCCCCGCGGGGGAACCCGAGACACTGAAGCTTTCTTT
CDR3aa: CASSHPRGGTRDTEAFF

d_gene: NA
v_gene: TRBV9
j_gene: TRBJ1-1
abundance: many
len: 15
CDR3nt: TGTGCCAGCAGCGTAGAAGGGTTAGGGAACACTGAAGCTTTCTTT
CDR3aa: CASSVEGLGNTEAFF

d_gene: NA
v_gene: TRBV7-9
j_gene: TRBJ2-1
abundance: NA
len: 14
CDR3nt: TGTGCCAGCAGCCCTTTCTTGGAAGCGAATGAGCAGTTCTTC
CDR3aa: CASSPFLEANEQFF

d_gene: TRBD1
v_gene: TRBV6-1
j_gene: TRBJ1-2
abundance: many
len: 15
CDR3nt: TGTGCCAGCAGTCGACAGGGGGCGGCGAACTATGGCTACACCTTC
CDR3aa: CASSRQGAANYGYTF

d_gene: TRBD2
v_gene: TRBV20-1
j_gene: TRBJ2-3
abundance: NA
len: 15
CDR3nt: TGCAGTGCTAGGGGGACTAGCGGGAGGCGTGATACGCAGTATTTT
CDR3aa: CSARGTSGRRDTQYF

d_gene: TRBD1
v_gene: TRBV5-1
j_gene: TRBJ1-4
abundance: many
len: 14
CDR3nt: TGCGCCAGCAGCGCTCAGGGGGGTAATGAAAAACTGTTTTTT
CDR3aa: CASSAQGGNEKLFF

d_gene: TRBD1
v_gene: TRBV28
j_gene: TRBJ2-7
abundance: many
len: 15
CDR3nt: TGTGCCAGCAGTTTCACCGACAGGGGGCTGGGAGAGCAGTACTTC
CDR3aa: CASSFTDRGLGEQYF

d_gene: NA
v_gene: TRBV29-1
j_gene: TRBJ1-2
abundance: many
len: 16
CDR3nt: TGCAGCGTTAAGTTGATGAGGGGGGATCCTAACTATGGCTACACCTTC
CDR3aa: CSVKLMRGDPNYGYTF

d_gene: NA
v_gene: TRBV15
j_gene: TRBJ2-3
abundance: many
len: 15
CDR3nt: TGTGCCACCAGCAAAGATCCAGGGGTGGCAGATACGCAGTATTTT
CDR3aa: CATSKDPGVADTQYF

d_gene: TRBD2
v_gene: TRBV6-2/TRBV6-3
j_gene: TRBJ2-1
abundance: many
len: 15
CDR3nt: TGTGCCAGCAGGCCCACTAGCGGGAGACACAATGAGCAGTTCTTC
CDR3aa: CASRPTSGRHNEQFF

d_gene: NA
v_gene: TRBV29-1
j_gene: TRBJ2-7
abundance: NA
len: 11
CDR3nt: TGCAGCGTTGTCAGATCCTACGAGCAGTACTTC
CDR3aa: CSVVRSYEQYF

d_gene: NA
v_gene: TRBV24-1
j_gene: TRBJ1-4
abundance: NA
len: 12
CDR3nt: TGTGCCACCAGTGAAACAGATGAAAAACTGTTTTTT
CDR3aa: CATSETDEKLFF

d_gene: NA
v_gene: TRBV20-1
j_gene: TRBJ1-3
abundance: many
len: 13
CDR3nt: TGCAGTGCCACCTACGGCTCTGGAAACACCATATATTTT
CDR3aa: CSATYGSGNTIYF

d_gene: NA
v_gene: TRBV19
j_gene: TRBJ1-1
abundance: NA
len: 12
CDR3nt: TGTGCCAGTAGTCCCGTGGGCACTGAAGCTTTCTTT
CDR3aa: CASSPVGTEAFF

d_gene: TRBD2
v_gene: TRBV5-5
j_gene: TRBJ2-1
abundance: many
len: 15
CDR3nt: TGTGCCAGCAGCAAGGGACTAGCGATCAACAATGAGCAGTTCTTC
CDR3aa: CASSKGLAINNEQFF

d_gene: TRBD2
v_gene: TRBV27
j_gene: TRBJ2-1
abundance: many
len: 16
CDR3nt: TGTGCCAGCAGTTTACCGGGGTGGGGACTAAACAATGAGCAGTTCTTC
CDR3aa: CASSLPGWGLNNEQFF

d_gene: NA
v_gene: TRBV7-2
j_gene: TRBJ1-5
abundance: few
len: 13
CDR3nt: TGTGCCAGCAGCCCCGTTGTCAATCAGCCCCAGCATTTT
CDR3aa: CASSPVVNQPQHF

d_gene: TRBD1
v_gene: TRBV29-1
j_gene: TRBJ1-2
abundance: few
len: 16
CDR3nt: TGCAGCGTTGTCGCCGGACAGGGGCTATCGGACTATGGCTACACCTTC
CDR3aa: CSVVAGQGLSDYGYTF

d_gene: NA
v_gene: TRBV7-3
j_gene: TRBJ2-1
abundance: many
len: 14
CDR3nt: TGTGCCAGCAGCTTAAGTGGAAGGGGCTATGAGCAGTTCTTC
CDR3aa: CASSLSGRGYEQFF

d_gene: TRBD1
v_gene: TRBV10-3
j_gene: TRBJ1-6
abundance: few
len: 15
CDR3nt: TGTGCCATCAGTGAGTCGGTGACAGGGAGGGGACCCCTCCACTTT
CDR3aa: CAISESVTGRGPLHF